This T cell receptor (beta chain) was captured in a study of cytomegalovirus exposure and HLA in healthy donors. CDR1 is SGHRS, CDR2 YFSETQ, per germline. Trimming pared 3 bases from V and 0 bases from J, leaving 4 bases between. CDR3 length equals 13 residues. This PCR relied on a set of 60 Vbeta primers and 13 Jbeta primers. Measured with immunoSEQ multiplex PCR; TCRdb has only the in-frame clones, and not every one. This repertoire includes roughly 150,000 clones. Source material: PBMCs. The rearrangement joins TRBV5-1 to TRBJ2-1; no clear D. The clonotype was recovered from a woman between 45 and 60 years old in good health and CMV-seronegative. The chain's CDR3 is CASSSVSYNEQFF. CDR3 DNA sequence: TGCGCCAGCAGCTCGGTCTCCTACAATGAGCAGTTCTTC.